The 15 T cell receptor beta chains below come from one sample, sequenced in a study of control samples from healthy donors and cancer patients. Using immunoSEQ multiplex PCR, the repertoire was profiled, and TCRdb retains in-frame clones only, with some absent. The sample contains fewer than 200,000 clones, nearly 90% of which appear only once. The specimen was blood. Receptors originate from a woman between 50 and 59 years old in good health.

The chain recombines TRBV9 with TRBJ1-1; D remains ambiguous. The germline CDR1 and CDR2 sequences are SGDLS and YYNGEE. Trimming took off 4 bases at V and 2 bases at J, with 15 bases between the two ends. The CDR3 consists of 15 residues. The CDR3 spells CASSLRPAGNTEAFF. The CDR3 nucleotides read TGTGCCAGCAGCCTTAGGCCCGCAGGCAACACTGAAGCTTTCTTT.

This clone showed up just once. This sample includes further DNA sequences coding for the same CDR3. The rearrangement uses TRBV4-1 and TRBJ1-1; no clear D. Looked up from germline, CDR1 is MGHRA and CDR2 is YSYEKL. This CDR3 is built from 14 residues. Trimming left V 4 bases short and J 3 bases short, with 12 bases between. CDR3 nucleotides: TGCGCCAGCAGCCTCCAGGACGGCCACACTGAAGCTTTCTTT. This gives the protein CASSLQDGHTEAFF.

The V gene is TRBV10-3, the J gene TRBJ1-2, with 8 positions matching TRBD1. In germline, CDR1 is ENHRY, CDR2 SYGVKD. V gave up 0 bases and J gave up 4 bases; unmatched junction bases: 4. This CDR3 has 15 residues. The CDR3 coding sequence is TGTGCCATCAGTGAGTCGCCAGGACAGGGCTATGGCTACACCTTC. This sequence encodes CAISESPGQGYGYTF.

The chain employs TRBV9 and TRBJ1-4, with 9 bases matching TRBD1. Germline assignment: CDR1 SGDLS and CDR2 YYNGEE. V dropped 4 bases and J dropped 7; count of bases not matched to a gene: 5. This CDR3 region has 14 residues. The CDR3 is CASSNTGGGEKLFF. Written as DNA, the CDR3 is TGTGCCAGCAGCAACACAGGGGGCGGTGAAAAACTGTTTTTT.

J is TRBJ2-7 and V is TRBV28; TRBD1 aligns across 9 bases. This CDR3 spans 13 amino acids. The germline CDR1 and CDR2 sequences are MDHEN and SYDVKM. V lost 4 bases and J lost 6; bases outside the gene matches: 4. The CDR3 sequence: CASSSRQGGEQYF. DNA of the CDR3: TGTGCCAGCAGTTCCCGACAGGGGGGCGAGCAGTACTTC.

The V and J genes are TRBV24-1 and TRBJ1-5; D gene uncertain. CDR3 size: 15 residues. Trimming took 4 bases from V and 1 from J, leaving 10 bases between them. The germline gives CDR1 KGHDR, CDR2 SFDVKD. CDR3 amino acids: CATSEAVGSNQPQHF. As DNA, the CDR3 is TGTGCCACCAGTGAGGCCGTGGGGAGCAATCAGCCCCAGCATTTT.

This rearrangement joins TRBV5-8 to TRBJ2-3; 9 bases line up with TRBD1. Germline V lookup: CDR1 SGHTS, CDR2 YDEGEE. CDR3 length: 16 amino acids. V trimming: 4 bases; J trimming: 0 bases; junction bases outside the gene matches: 6. The DNA for the CDR3 is TGTGCCAGCAGCGGGGACAGGGTTAGAAGCACAGATACGCAGTATTTT. Encoded protein: CASSGDRVRSTDTQYF.

The table lists this clone with a few counts. The V call is TRBV10-1, the J call TRBJ2-7, with a weak D call TRBD2 (6 bases). Germline V CDR1 and CDR2: WNHNN, SYGVQD (reference sequence). Trimming took 4 bases from V and 7 from J, leaving 11 bases between them. The CDR3 contains 12 residues. CDR3 sequence reads: CASSGRAQEQYF. The DNA of the CDR3 is TGCGCCAGCAGTGGGAGGGCCCAGGAGCAGTACTTC.

The CDR3 here is CSAGPNSPLHF. CDR3 DNA sequence: TGCAGTGCAGGGCCAAATTCACCCCTCCACTTT. The gene calls are TRBV20-1 and TRBJ1-6; D unresolved. Germline assignment: CDR1 DFQATT and CDR2 SNEGSKA (reference sequence). Trimming took off 6 bases at V and 7 bases at J, with 7 bases between the two ends. CDR3 length equals 11 residues.

The J gene is TRBJ1-6, the V gene TRBV30, with TRBD1 identical over 10 bases. The CDR3 loop spans 14 amino acids. J lost 7 bases, V lost 4 bases, and 4 bases had no gene match. The germline V gene has CDR1 GTSNPN and CDR2 SVGIG (reference sequence). CDR3 DNA sequence: TGTGCCTGGACCCTGGACAGGGGGAATTCACCCCTCCACTTT. This codes for CAWTLDRGNSPLHF.

V is TRBV19 and J is TRBJ1-1; no reliable D call. The CDR3 sequence is 11 residues long. The V end lost 6 bases, the J end lost 3 bases, and 5 bases lay between the germline ends. Germline loops: CDR1 LNHDA, CDR2 SQIVND (reference sequence). Here the CDR3 DNA reads TGTGCCAGTAGCCAGTACACTGAAGCTTTCTTT. Protein sequence: CASSQYTEAFF.

The J gene is TRBJ1-3, the V gene TRBV3-1 (or the pseudogene TRBV3-2); no firm D call. The V gene's germline CDR1 is LGHDT and CDR2 YNNKEL (reference sequence). V gave up 7 bases and J gave up 0 bases, with 4 bases separating them. The CDR3 is 12 amino acids. The CDR3 DNA reads as TGTGCCAGCACGGTCTCTGGAAACACCATATATTTT. Its translation is CASTVSGNTIYF.

The chain links TRBV3-1 (or the pseudogene TRBV3-2) to TRBJ1-2; possible D gene TRBD1, 5 bases. This CDR3 has 13 residues. In germline, CDR1 is LGHDT, CDR2 YNNKEL (reference sequence). Trimming took 6 bases from V and 5 from J, leaving 13 bases between them. The CDR3: CASRSGTLYGYTF. DNA of the CDR3: TGTGCCAGCAGATCCGGGACGCTGTATGGCTACACCTTC.

About this clone: The junction departs from germline at one end; a sequencing error may be responsible. The chain carries TRBV28 and TRBJ1-2; tentative D call: TRBD1 (6 bases). The germline gives CDR1 MDHEN, CDR2 SYDVKM. The CDR3 is made up of 13 amino acids. The CDR3 region is CASSRQVYLGCTF. The DNA of the CDR3 is TGTGCCAGCAGTAGACAGGTTTACCTCGGCTGCACCTTC.

The J gene is TRBJ2-1, the V gene TRBV15; TRBD1 or TRBD2 may be the D gene (5 bases each). Germline assignment: CDR1 LNHNV and CDR2 YYDKDF (reference sequence). V lost 1 base and J 8 bases, leaving 9 bases between the germline ends. This CDR3 contains 13 residues. CDR3 sequence: CATSRALGDEQFF. DNA of the CDR3: TGTGCCACCAGCAGAGCTCTGGGGGATGAGCAGTTCTTC.